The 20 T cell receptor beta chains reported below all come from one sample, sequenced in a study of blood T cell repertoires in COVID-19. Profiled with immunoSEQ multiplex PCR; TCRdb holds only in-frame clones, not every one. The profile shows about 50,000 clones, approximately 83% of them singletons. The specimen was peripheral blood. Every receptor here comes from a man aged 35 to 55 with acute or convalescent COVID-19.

CDR3 nucleotides: TGCGCCAGCAGGGCAGACTTCTATGGCTACACCTTC. Protein sequence: CASRADFYGYTF. The chain uses TRBV5-1 and TRBJ1-2; D unresolved. Germline V gene sequence: CDR1 SGHRS, CDR2 YFSETQ. There are 12 residues in the CDR3. Trimming stripped 5 bases from V and 4 bases from J, with 9 bases between.

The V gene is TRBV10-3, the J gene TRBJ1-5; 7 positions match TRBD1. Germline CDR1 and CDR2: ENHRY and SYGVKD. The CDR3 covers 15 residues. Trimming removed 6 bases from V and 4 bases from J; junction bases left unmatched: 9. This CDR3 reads CAISLSTGENQPQHF. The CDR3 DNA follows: TGTGCCATCAGCTTGAGTACAGGGGAGAATCAGCCCCAGCATTTT.

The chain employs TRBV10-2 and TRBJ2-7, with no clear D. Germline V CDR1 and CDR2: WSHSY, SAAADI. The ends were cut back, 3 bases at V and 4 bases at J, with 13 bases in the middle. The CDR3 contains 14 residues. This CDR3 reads CASSDWSDPYEQYV. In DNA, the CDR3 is TGCGCCAGCAGTGATTGGAGCGATCCTTACGAGCAGTACGTC.

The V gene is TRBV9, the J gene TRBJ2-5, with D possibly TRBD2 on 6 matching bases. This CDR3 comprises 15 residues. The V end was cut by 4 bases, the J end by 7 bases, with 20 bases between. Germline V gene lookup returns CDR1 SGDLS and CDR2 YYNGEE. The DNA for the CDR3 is TGTGCCAGCAGCCCAAGGGCCGTGGGGGGATTGACCCAGTACTTC. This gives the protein CASSPRAVGGLTQYF.

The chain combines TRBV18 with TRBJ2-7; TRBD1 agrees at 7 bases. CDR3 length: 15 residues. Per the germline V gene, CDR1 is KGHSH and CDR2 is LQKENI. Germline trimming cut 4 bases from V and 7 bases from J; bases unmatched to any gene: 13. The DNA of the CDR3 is TGTGCCAGCTCACAGGGGACAGTGGTCAAAGGGGAGCAGTACTTC. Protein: CASSQGTVVKGEQYF.

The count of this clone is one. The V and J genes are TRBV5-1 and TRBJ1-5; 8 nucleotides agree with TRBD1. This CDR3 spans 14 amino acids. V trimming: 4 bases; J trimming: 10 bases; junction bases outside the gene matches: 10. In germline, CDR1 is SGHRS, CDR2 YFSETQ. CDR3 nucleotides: TGCGCCAGCAGCCCCGGGACAGGAGAATCCCCCCAGCATTTT. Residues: CASSPGTGESPQHF.

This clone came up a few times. The CDR3 loop reads CASSRRQGGTEAFF. The CDR3 bases are TGTGCCAGCAGCCGTCGACAGGGAGGCACTGAAGCTTTCTTT. V and J are TRBV14 and TRBJ1-1, with TRBD1 matching over 7 bases. The CDR3 runs 14 residues. In germline, CDR1 is SGHDN, CDR2 FVKESK. Trimming removed 4 bases from V and 4 bases from J; junction bases left unmatched: 6.

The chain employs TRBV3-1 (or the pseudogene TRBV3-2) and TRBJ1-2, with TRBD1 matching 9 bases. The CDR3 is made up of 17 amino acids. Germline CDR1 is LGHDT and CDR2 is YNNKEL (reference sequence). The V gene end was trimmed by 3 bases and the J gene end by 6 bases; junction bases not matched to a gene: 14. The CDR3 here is CASSHGATGGGRDGYTF. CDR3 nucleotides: TGTGCCAGCAGCCACGGAGCGACAGGGGGAGGAAGAGATGGCTACACCTTC.

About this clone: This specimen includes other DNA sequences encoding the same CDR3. This CDR3 reads CASSVSENTEAFF. The CDR3 DNA is TGTGCCAGCAGTGTCAGCGAAAACACTGAAGCTTTCTTT. The genes are TRBV2 and TRBJ1-1; D unresolved. The V and J ends lost 4 bases and 2 bases respectively, with 8 bases between them. The CDR3 is made up of 13 amino acids. CDR1 and CDR2 from the germline V gene are SNHLY and FYNNEI. Variable domain in full (rest from reference TRBV2 and TRBJ1-1): EPEVTQTPSHQVTQMGQEVILRCVPISNHLYFYWYRQILGQKVEFLVSFYNNEISEKSEIFDDQFSVERPDGSNFTLKIRSTKLEDSAMYFCASSVSENTEAFFGQGTRLTVV.

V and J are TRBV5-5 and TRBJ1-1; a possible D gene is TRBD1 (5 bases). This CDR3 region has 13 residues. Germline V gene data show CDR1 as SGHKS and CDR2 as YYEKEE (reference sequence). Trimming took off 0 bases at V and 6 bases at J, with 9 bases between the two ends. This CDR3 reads CASSLVGHSEAFF. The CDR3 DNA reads TGTGCCAGCAGCTTGGTTGGACACTCTGAAGCTTTCTTT.

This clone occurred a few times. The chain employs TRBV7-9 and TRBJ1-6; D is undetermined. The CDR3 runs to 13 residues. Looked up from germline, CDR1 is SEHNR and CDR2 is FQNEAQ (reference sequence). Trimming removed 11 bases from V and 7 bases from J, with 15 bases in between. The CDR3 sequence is CAGSSSGNSPLHF. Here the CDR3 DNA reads TGTGCCGGTAGTTCGAGCGGAAATTCACCCCTCCACTTT.

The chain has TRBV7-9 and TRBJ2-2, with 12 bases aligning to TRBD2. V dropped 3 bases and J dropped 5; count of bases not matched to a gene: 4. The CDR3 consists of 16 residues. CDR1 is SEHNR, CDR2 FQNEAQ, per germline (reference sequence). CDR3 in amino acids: CASSFSSGRGTGELFF. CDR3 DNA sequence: TGTGCCAGCAGCTTCTCTAGCGGGAGGGGAACCGGGGAGCTGTTTTTT.

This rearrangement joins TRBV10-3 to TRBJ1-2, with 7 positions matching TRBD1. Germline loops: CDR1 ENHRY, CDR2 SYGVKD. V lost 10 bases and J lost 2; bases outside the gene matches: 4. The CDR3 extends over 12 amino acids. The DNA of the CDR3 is TGTGCCACCTGGGACAGCAACTATGGCTACACCTTC. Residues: CATWDSNYGYTF.

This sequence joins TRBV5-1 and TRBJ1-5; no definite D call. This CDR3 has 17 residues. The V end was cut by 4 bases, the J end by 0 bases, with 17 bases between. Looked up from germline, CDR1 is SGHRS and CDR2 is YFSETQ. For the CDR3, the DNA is TGCGCCAGCAGCCCAGCGCCGGTGAGTAGTAGCAATCAGCCCCAGCATTTT. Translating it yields CASSPAPVSSSNQPQHF.

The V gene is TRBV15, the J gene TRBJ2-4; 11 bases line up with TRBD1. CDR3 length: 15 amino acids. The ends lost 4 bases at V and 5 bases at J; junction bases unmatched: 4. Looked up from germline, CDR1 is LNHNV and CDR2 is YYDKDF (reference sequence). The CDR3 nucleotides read TGTGCCACCAGCATAGGACAGGGGGCACAAAACATTCAGTACTTC. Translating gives CATSIGQGAQNIQYF.

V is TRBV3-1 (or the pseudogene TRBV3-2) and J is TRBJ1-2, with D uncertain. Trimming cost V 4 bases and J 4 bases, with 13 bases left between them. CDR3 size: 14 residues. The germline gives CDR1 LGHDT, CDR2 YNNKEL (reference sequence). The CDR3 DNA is TGTGCCAGCAGCCGGCAGGACTCTGGCTATGGCTACACCTTC. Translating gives CASSRQDSGYGYTF.

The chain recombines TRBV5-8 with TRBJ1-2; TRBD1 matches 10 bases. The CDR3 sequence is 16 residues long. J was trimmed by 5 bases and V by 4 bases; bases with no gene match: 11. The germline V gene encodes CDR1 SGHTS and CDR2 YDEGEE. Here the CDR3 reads CASSDGRGQGMYGYTF. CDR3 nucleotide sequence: TGTGCCAGCAGCGACGGGAGGGGACAGGGGATGTATGGCTACACCTTC.

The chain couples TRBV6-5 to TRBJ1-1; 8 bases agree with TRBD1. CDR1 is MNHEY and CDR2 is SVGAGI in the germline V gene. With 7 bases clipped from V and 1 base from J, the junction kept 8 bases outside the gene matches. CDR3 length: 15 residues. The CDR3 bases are TGTGCCAGCAACCCAAGACAGGGGACGAACACTGAAGCTTTCTTT. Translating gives CASNPRQGTNTEAFF.

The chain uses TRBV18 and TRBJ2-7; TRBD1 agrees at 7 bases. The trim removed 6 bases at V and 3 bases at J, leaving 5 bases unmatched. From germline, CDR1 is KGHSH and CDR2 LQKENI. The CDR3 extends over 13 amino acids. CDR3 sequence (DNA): TGTGCCAGCTCGCGGACAGGAAACTACGAGCAGTACTTC. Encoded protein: CASSRTGNYEQYF.

The CDR3 region is CASSLAGRGQAGELFF. CDR3 DNA sequence: TGCGCCAGCAGCTTGGCTGGTAGGGGGCAGGCCGGGGAGCTGTTTTTT. V and J are TRBV5-1 and TRBJ2-2; TRBD1 matches at 7 bases. The J segment lost 6 bases and the V segment lost 0 bases, leaving 8 bases of the junction unmatched. Germline CDR1 reads SGHRS; CDR2 reads YFSETQ. CDR3 size: 16 residues.